The present T cell receptor (beta chain) was sequenced within a study of Ad26.COV2.S vaccination and SARS-CoV-2 variants. Study conclusions and caveats: CD8+ and CD4+ T cells specific for spike reportedly responded with substantial breadth after vaccination. Vaccinees and placebo recipients showed similar non-spike TCR breadth. Possible underestimation of total T cell responses by the TCR breadth and depth analyses was noted.

The germline V gene has CDR1 KGHSH and CDR2 LQKENI. The CDR3 has 14 residues. Trimming removed 6 bases from V and 7 bases from J, with 18 bases in between. The assay was immunoSEQ multiplex PCR, and TCRdb's table has in-frame clones only and misses some. The sample consists of approximately 340,000 clones, about 85% of them appearing once. The treatment: around 19 received Ad26.COV2.S at low or high dose, single or two shots; several received placebo; per-sample allocation not given. Material that was analyzed had been drawn on day 63 after the first vaccine or placebo injection. About this clone itself: Its antigen remains unidentified.

Here the sequenced sample was peripheral blood, taken in a trial of Ad26.COV2.S vaccine versus placebo. The TCR sequence derives from a person aged 18 to 59 who received the Ad26.COV2.S COVID-19 vaccine or a placebo. The V and J genes are TRBV18 and TRBJ1-2; D gene uncertain. CDR3 amino acids: CASSSSPGSFGYTF. CDR3 sequence (DNA): TGTGCCAGCTCTTCGAGCCCGGGGAGTTTTGGCTACACCTTC.